Here is one T cell receptor beta chain with its context. Its antigen is unknown. The sample comes from a study of T-cell reconstitution after alpha-beta-depleted transplantation in children. General observations from the study: From surviving recipient T cells and thymic progenitors came the high day-60 TCRbeta diversity observed in some patients. Fresh T-cell production supplied most of the T-cell counts and diversity seen one year after transplant.

It was with unique molecular identifiers that the TCRbeta library was prepared. TCRdb processed the PCR reads anew with MiXCR; each CDR3 protein has one entry. The sample lists roughly 670,000 distinct CDR3 sequences; around 12% were seen once. The CDR3 is made up of 16 amino acids. Germline V gene lookup returns CDR1 SGHRS and CDR2 YFSETQ. After removal of 4 bases from V and 6 bases from J, the junction contained 8 bases not matched to a gene. The sample was PBMCs, taken before TCRalphabeta/CD19-depleted stem cell transplant. The chain has TRBV5-1 and TRBJ2-1, with TRBD2 matching over 12 bases. The clonotype originates from a girl under 10 years old with congenital amegakaryocytic thrombocytopenia, due to receive a stem cell transplant. The CDR3 sequence: CASSTTLAGGPNEQFF. The CDR3 coding sequence is TGCGCCAGCAGCACCACGCTAGCGGGAGGGCCCAATGAGCAGTTCTTC.